This is a list of T cell receptor beta chains from one sample in a study of blood T cell repertoires in COVID-19. TCRdb's table, derived via immunoSEQ multiplex PCR, lists solely in-frame clones and lacks some. The sample contains about 270,000 clones, 70% to 90% of which appear only once. The material sequenced was peripheral blood. The receptor set was obtained from a woman aged 45-65 years with active or convalescent COVID-19. Both conserved end residues are part of each CDR3. A D gene is named only where the DNA matches it firmly.

V gene: TRBV15; D gene: TRBD2; J gene: TRBJ2-5; CDR3 protein: CATTSGSQETQYF
V gene: TRBV28; D gene: TRBD2; J gene: TRBJ2-3; CDR3 protein: CASSTRTSGGLYLTDTQYF
V gene: TRBV18; D gene: -; J gene: TRBJ2-3; CDR3 protein: CASSPPLGGDTQYF
V gene: TRBV5-1; D gene: -; J gene: TRBJ2-7; CDR3 protein: CASSLQGYEQYF
V gene: TRBV2; D gene: TRBD2; J gene: TRBJ2-3; CDR3 protein: CASGVTSGIADTQYF
V gene: TRBV28; D gene: TRBD2; J gene: TRBJ2-5; CDR3 protein: CASSRTSGKVWETQYF
V gene: TRBV7-7; D gene: -; J gene: TRBJ1-1; CDR3 protein: CASSSQVNTEAFF
V gene: TRBV28; D gene: TRBD1; J gene: TRBJ1-1; CDR3 protein: CASSAPGTAGVTEAFF
V gene: TRBV18; D gene: -; J gene: TRBJ1-1; CDR3 protein: CASSPGNTEAFF
V gene: TRBV9; D gene: TRBD2; J gene: TRBJ2-5; CDR3 protein: CASSPTSAALQETQYF
V gene: TRBV2; D gene: -; J gene: TRBJ1-2; CDR3 protein: CASREDRPYGYTF
V gene: TRBV7-2; D gene: -; J gene: TRBJ1-1; CDR3 protein: CASSPDGHLTEAFF
V gene: TRBV6-1; D gene: -; J gene: TRBJ2-2; CDR3 protein: CASSERRQMNTGELFF
V gene: TRBV5-1; D gene: -; J gene: TRBJ2-4; CDR3 protein: CASSPLGLAKNIQYF
V gene: TRBV5-1; D gene: -; J gene: TRBJ2-7; CDR3 protein: CASSFNSGGPYEQYF
V gene: TRBV19; D gene: TRBD2; J gene: TRBJ2-1; CDR3 protein: CASSIGGTSGRVQQFF
V gene: TRBV19; D gene: -; J gene: TRBJ1-2; CDR3 protein: CASSINFGRRSNYGYTF
V gene: TRBV7-9; D gene: TRBD1; J gene: TRBJ1-2; CDR3 protein: CASSLALGGGYTF
V gene: TRBV11-2; D gene: -; J gene: TRBJ2-5; CDR3 protein: CASSRGNGGQETQYF
V gene: TRBV10-1; D gene: -; J gene: TRBJ2-6; CDR3 protein: CASSETSPPNRASSGANVLTF
V gene: TRBV16; D gene: TRBD1; J gene: TRBJ2-3; CDR3 protein: CASSRQGGTDTQYF
V gene: TRBV12-3/TRBV12-4; D gene: -; J gene: TRBJ2-7; CDR3 protein: CASSSGLSFEQYF
V gene: TRBV5-1; D gene: -; J gene: TRBJ2-2; CDR3 protein: CASSLGQAVTGELFF
V gene: TRBV14; D gene: -; J gene: TRBJ2-7; CDR3 protein: CASSLETSSYEQYF
V gene: TRBV3-1/TRBV3-2; D gene: -; J gene: TRBJ1-2; CDR3 protein: CASSQDLTAVSVYGYTF
V gene: TRBV19; D gene: -; J gene: TRBJ2-2; CDR3 protein: CASSIVDGSVTGELFF
V gene: TRBV3-1/TRBV3-2; D gene: -; J gene: TRBJ1-1; CDR3 protein: CASLNSGGGAEAFF
V gene: TRBV27; D gene: TRBD1; J gene: TRBJ1-1; CDR3 protein: CASSSLGGWQRGTEAFF
V gene: TRBV27; D gene: TRBD1; J gene: TRBJ2-7; CDR3 protein: CASRSGQGLWEQYF
V gene: TRBV3-1/TRBV3-2; D gene: TRBD1; J gene: TRBJ1-3; CDR3 protein: CASSLNRGGNTIYF
V gene: TRBV19; D gene: TRBD1; J gene: TRBJ1-1; CDR3 protein: CASSIDRDTEAFF
V gene: TRBV15; D gene: -; J gene: TRBJ2-7; CDR3 protein: CATSRVGSGRSYEQYF
V gene: TRBV11-2; D gene: -; J gene: TRBJ1-1; CDR3 protein: CASTLVAEAFF
V gene: TRBV3-1/TRBV3-2; D gene: -; J gene: TRBJ2-1; CDR3 protein: CASSQGGWYKAYNEQFF
V gene: TRBV6-6; D gene: TRBD1; J gene: TRBJ2-5; CDR3 protein: CASSYRRQGTETQYF
V gene: TRBV7-3; D gene: TRBD2; J gene: TRBJ2-7; CDR3 protein: CASSPSGLAHEQYF
V gene: TRBV4-1; D gene: -; J gene: TRBJ1-5; CDR3 protein: CASSQGFGGRDQPQHF
V gene: TRBV19; D gene: -; J gene: TRBJ2-5; CDR3 protein: CASRQAGETQYF
V gene: TRBV28; D gene: -; J gene: TRBJ1-3; CDR3 protein: CASSLLIAGNTIYF
V gene: TRBV9; D gene: -; J gene: TRBJ2-5; CDR3 protein: CASSLRQGYQETQYF
V gene: TRBV18; D gene: TRBD2; J gene: TRBJ2-7; CDR3 protein: CASSPVGLAGGVNEQYF
V gene: TRBV7-2; D gene: TRBD2; J gene: TRBJ2-1; CDR3 protein: CASSLNVAGAYNEQFF
V gene: TRBV29-1; D gene: -; J gene: TRBJ1-2; CDR3 protein: CSVDPTGPYGYTF
V gene: TRBV7-9; D gene: -; J gene: TRBJ2-3; CDR3 protein: CASSSYRLTAGTDTQYF
V gene: TRBV9; D gene: -; J gene: TRBJ2-3; CDR3 protein: CASSVDYALNTDTQYF
V gene: TRBV19; D gene: -; J gene: TRBJ2-1; CDR3 protein: CASSPRRLGESYNEQFF
V gene: TRBV7-8; D gene: -; J gene: TRBJ1-3; CDR3 protein: CASSLGQFFSGNTIYF
V gene: TRBV18; D gene: -; J gene: TRBJ1-2; CDR3 protein: CASSPPRPAPDYGYTF
V gene: TRBV28; D gene: -; J gene: TRBJ1-6; CDR3 protein: CASSLLGTGLNSPLHF
V gene: TRBV28; D gene: TRBD1; J gene: TRBJ1-4; CDR3 protein: CASSWTGTNEKLFF
V gene: TRBV5-5; D gene: -; J gene: TRBJ1-3; CDR3 protein: CASSFVRDSGNTIYF
V gene: TRBV6-5; D gene: TRBD1; J gene: TRBJ1-2; CDR3 protein: CASSYQGALVNGYTF
V gene: TRBV5-1; D gene: TRBD2; J gene: TRBJ2-3; CDR3 protein: CASSSGTSGRTDTQYF
V gene: TRBV3-1/TRBV3-2; D gene: -; J gene: TRBJ2-7; CDR3 protein: CASSQVGWLDEQYF
V gene: TRBV27; D gene: -; J gene: TRBJ1-1; CDR3 protein: CASSLDPGGTEAFF
V gene: TRBV6-5; D gene: TRBD2; J gene: TRBJ2-2; CDR3 protein: CATGGGRHYTGELFF
V gene: TRBV18; D gene: -; J gene: TRBJ1-5; CDR3 protein: CASSSEQGSNQPQHF
V gene: TRBV15; D gene: -; J gene: TRBJ2-7; CDR3 protein: CATSSSSEQYF
V gene: TRBV7-9; D gene: TRBD2; J gene: TRBJ2-1; CDR3 protein: CASSTLTGTSGANNEQFF
V gene: TRBV7-8; D gene: TRBD1; J gene: TRBJ2-7; CDR3 protein: CASSPGQLSSYEQYF